This T cell receptor beta chain was obtained from a study of T cell changes during pregnancy in multiple sclerosis (dated by TCRdb to the late 2010s). A note on the overall study: The study looked at changes in the T cell repertoire across pregnancy in women with multiple sclerosis.

Receptor amplification or capture employed the immunoSEQ multiplex PCR assay. TCRdb took this table from immuneACCESS and kept in-frame rearrangements with V and J called. Such tables lack part of the clones; where checked against another copy, unresolved V genes explain under half of the gap, and the rest is unexplained. The sample table holds 50,000 or so clones, of which more than 80% were seen once. The ten largest clonotypes hold around 0.4% of the sample. Remarks on this clone: The antigen it binds to is not known. No base qualities exist here, and no much larger clone lies one base off it.

The CDR1 and CDR2 encoded by the germline V gene (reference sequence) are WNHNN and SYGVQD. The CDR3 starts with the cysteine, ends with the phenylalanine, and has 15 residues. Only the CDR3 region is kept as DNA, spanning 45 bases read in frame from base 1. Unmatched junction bases come to 7, with V trimmed by 5 bases and J by 2 bases. The sequence was collected from a female donor with multiple sclerosis, enrolled in a pregnancy study. The sample consisted of CD4+ T cells from peripheral blood mononuclear cells, taken before pregnancy. The chain links TRBV10-1 with TRBJ2-5, with 8 middle bases fitting TRBD2. The encoded CDR3 is CASSKVASGQETQYF. The DNA sequence is given as TGCGCCAGCAGTAAGGTGGCTAGCGGGCAAGAGACCCAGTACTTC.